The 18 T cell receptor beta chains below come from one sample, sequenced in a study of blood T cell repertoires in COVID-19. Clones were read by immunoSEQ multiplex PCR, and TCRdb kept only the in-frame ones, dropping some. The table has around 320,000 clones, around nine tenths seen once. The sample was PBMCs or T cells enriched from blood (not recorded which). All receptors come from a woman in her thirties who had been exposed to COVID-19.

In DNA, the CDR3 is TGTGCCAGCAGTCCCGAGGGGGCGCTGGGAATCAATCAGCCCCAGCATTTT. Translation: CASSPEGALGINQPQHF. This chain joins TRBV27 and TRBJ1-5, with 7 bases fitting TRBD1. This CDR3 has 17 amino acids. V shed 5 bases, J shed 3 bases, and the junction held 13 bases outside the gene matches. From germline, CDR1 is MNHEY and CDR2 SMNVEV (reference sequence).

The rearrangement links TRBV2 to TRBJ1-1, with D hard to call. Germline CDR1 reads SNHLY; CDR2 reads FYNNEI. This CDR3 spans 14 amino acids. V dropped 5 bases and J dropped 6 bases, with 16 bases sitting between them. In DNA form, the CDR3 reads TGTGCCAGCAGTCGTGTTCACAGCTACTCTGAAGCTTTCTTT. This translates into CASSRVHSYSEAFF.

The chain recombines TRBV9 with TRBJ1-2; 8 bases are a match to TRBD1. The V gene end was trimmed by 3 bases and the J gene end by 4 bases; junction bases not matched to a gene: 17. Per germline, CDR1 SGDLS and CDR2 YYNGEE. The CDR3 extends over 18 amino acids. CDR3 in DNA: TGTGCCAGCAGCGGCCTCCGTGACAGGGGCGAGGATAGCTATGGCTACACCTTC. Translation gives CASSGLRDRGEDSYGYTF.

This chain joins TRBV5-1 and TRBJ2-5; 8 bases map to TRBD2. With V trimmed by 4 bases and J by 5 bases, 13 bases remained unmatched. CDR1 SGHRS and CDR2 YFSETQ come from the germline V gene. The CDR3 contains 16 residues. CDR3 sequence: CASSRGGLSGVETQYF. CDR3 nucleotides: TGCGCCAGCAGCCGGGGGGGCTTGAGTGGCGTGGAGACCCAGTACTTC.

The sample holds a few counts of this clone. This chain uses TRBV4-3 with TRBJ1-5, with 8 bases identical to TRBD1. Germline CDR1 LGHNA, CDR2 YSLEER. This CDR3 has 16 residues. The V segment lost 4 bases and the J segment 2 bases; nucleotides outside the gene matches: 7. The CDR3 spells CASSRDRGVGNQPQHF. In DNA, the CDR3 is TGCGCCAGCAGCCGAGACAGGGGAGTAGGCAATCAGCCCCAGCATTTT.

This chain connects TRBV5-1 to TRBJ1-1; 9 bases align to TRBD1. The CDR3 runs 20 residues. Germline CDR1 SGHRS, CDR2 YFSETQ. Losses at the gene ends were 0 bases for V and 1 base for J; bases not matched to a gene: 16. CDR3 sequence reads: CASSLDPFGTGIRRNTEAFF. DNA for the CDR3: TGCGCCAGCAGCTTGGACCCTTTCGGGACAGGGATTCGCCGGAACACTGAAGCTTTCTTT.

The chain has TRBV6-2 or TRBV6-3 and TRBJ2-2; D gene unclear. V gave up 5 bases and J gave up 3 bases, with 10 bases separating them. Germline V gene lookup returns CDR1 MNHEY and CDR2 SVGEGT. The CDR3 length is 14 residues. In nucleotides, the CDR3 is TGTGCCAGCAGTGGGCAGGATTACACCGGGGAGCTGTTTTTT. It encodes CASSGQDYTGELFF.

The V gene is TRBV18, the J gene TRBJ1-2, with 10 bases aligning to TRBD1. After removal of 4 bases from V and 2 bases from J, the junction contained 4 bases not matched to a gene. In germline, CDR1 is KGHSH, CDR2 LQKENI. This CDR3 contains 15 residues. CDR3 residues: CASSQGQGDNYGYTF. Here the CDR3 DNA reads TGTGCCAGCTCACAAGGACAGGGGGACAACTATGGCTACACCTTC.

The chain couples TRBV3-1 (or the pseudogene TRBV3-2) to TRBJ2-3, with TRBD1 matching over 8 bases. The trim removed 4 bases at V and 1 base at J, leaving 4 bases unmatched. Germline CDR1 is LGHDT and CDR2 is YNNKEL (reference sequence). There are 15 residues in the CDR3. The CDR3 coding sequence is TGTGCCAGCAGCCCGGACAGGGCCCGCACAGATACGCAGTATTTT. Translation: CASSPDRARTDTQYF.

The gene calls are TRBV27 and TRBJ2-1, with D possibly TRBD1 on 5 matching bases. This CDR3 region has 13 residues. V was pared by 4 bases and J by 10 bases, with 14 bases between. Germline assignment: CDR1 MNHEY and CDR2 SMNVEV (reference sequence). For the CDR3, the DNA is TGTGCCAGCAGTTCTATTCCCCGGACAGAGCAGTTCTTC. Protein sequence: CASSSIPRTEQFF.

The V and J genes are TRBV10-2 and TRBJ1-1; D perhaps matches TRBD1 (5 bases). The V gene's germline CDR1 is WSHSY and CDR2 SAAADI. V was clipped by 2 bases and J by 11 bases, with 9 bases between them. There are 11 residues in the CDR3. CDR3 region: CASSERGRAFF. DNA for the CDR3: TGCGCCAGCAGTGAGCGGGGGAGGGCTTTCTTT.

This chain uses TRBV6-2 or TRBV6-3 with TRBJ2-4; 7 nucleotides align to TRBD1. With 2 bases clipped from V and 9 bases from J, the junction kept 4 bases outside the gene matches. The CDR3 spans 13 residues. Germline CDR1 is MNHEY and CDR2 is SVGEGT. CDR3 nucleotides: TGTGCCAGCAGTTACAACGCAGGGGGCATTCAGTACTTC. It translates to CASSYNAGGIQYF.

J is TRBJ2-3 and V is TRBV5-1; TRBD1 aligns across 7 bases. Looked up from germline, CDR1 is SGHRS and CDR2 is YFSETQ. The CDR3 spans 15 residues. V lost 0 bases and J lost 4; bases outside the gene matches: 5. CDR3 sequence reads: CASSLEGASSDTQYF. The DNA of the CDR3 is TGCGCCAGCAGCTTGGAGGGGGCGAGCTCAGATACGCAGTATTTT.

V usage is TRBV18 and J usage is TRBJ1-1; 8 bases are shared with TRBD1. Germline lookup yields CDR1 KGHSH and CDR2 LQKENI. The V segment lost 3 bases and the J segment 2 bases; nucleotides outside the gene matches: 8. The CDR3 consists of 16 residues. DNA of the CDR3: TGTGCCAGCTCACCGCGCCTCGACAGGGGTAACACTGAAGCTTTCTTT. It is translated as CASSPRLDRGNTEAFF.

About this clone: Other DNA sequences from this sample encode an identical CDR3 as well. The rearrangement joins TRBV5-1 to TRBJ2-5; D might be TRBD2 (6 bases). From germline, CDR1 is SGHRS and CDR2 YFSETQ. Trimming removed 4 bases from V and 2 bases from J, with 9 bases in between. This CDR3 region has 13 residues. The CDR3 reads CASSAGLQETQYF. The CDR3 nucleotides are TGCGCCAGCAGCGCCGGACTACAAGAGACCCAGTACTTC.

This chain uses TRBV3-1 (or the pseudogene TRBV3-2) with TRBJ2-5; D unresolved. The CDR3 extends over 12 amino acids. Germline lookup yields CDR1 LGHDT and CDR2 YNNKEL (reference sequence). V was shortened by 6 bases and J by 7 bases, with 12 bases between the two germline ends. The CDR3 nucleotides are TGTGCCAGCAGGCAAACTACGGGGACCCAGTACTTC. The encoded protein is CASRQTTGTQYF.

This chain joins TRBV5-1 and TRBJ2-1, with a weak D call TRBD1 (6 bases). From germline, CDR1 is SGHRS and CDR2 YFSETQ. Trimming took 2 bases from V and 15 from J, leaving 15 bases between them. CDR3 length equals 12 residues. CDR3: CASSFRTEKPFF. CDR3 DNA: TGCGCCAGCAGCTTCCGGACAGAAAAGCCGTTCTTC.

V gene TRBV4-1 combines with J gene TRBJ2-3, with 9 nucleotides matching TRBD1. The germline gives CDR1 MGHRA, CDR2 YSYEKL. This CDR3 region has 16 residues. V was clipped by 4 bases and J by 5 bases; unmatched bases: 10. CDR3 DNA sequence: TGCGCCAGCAGCCGGCCTCGACAGGGGGAAGGAGATACGCAGTATTTT. It is translated as CASSRPRQGEGDTQYF.